This TCR beta chain comes out of a study of PD-L1 blockade in urothelial cancer. The overall study: Blood yielded a median of approximately 150,000 T cells per sample. Study-wide findings and caveats: Tumor-linked clones in blood grew more by 3 weeks in durable-benefit patients. Pretreatment blood TCR clonality under the median forecast improved survival.

The time point denotes: pretreatment peripheral blood. Using immunoSEQ multiplex PCR, the repertoire was profiled, and TCRdb retains in-frame clones only, with some absent. The sample lists more than 55,000 clones, approximately 78% occurring once. A note on this clone: What it recognizes is unknown.

Trimming at V came to 2 bases and at J to 5 bases, leaving 9 bases not matched to a gene. The CDR3 consists of 16 residues. From germline, CDR1 is KGHSY and CDR2 FQNENV. Sequencing was performed on PBMCs, taken around atezolizumab (anti-PD-L1) treatment. This sequence was found in a man in his sixties or seventies with urothelial cancer. The chain has TRBV16 and TRBJ1-2; 9 bases map to TRBD1. The CDR3 coding sequence is TGTGCCAGCAGCCAACCTAACAGGGGGCAGTGGTATGGCTACACCTTC. Its protein product is CASSQPNRGQWYGYTF. Filled out from reference TRBV16 and TRBJ1-2, the complete variable domain reads GEEVAQTPKHLVRGEGQKAKLYCAPIKGHSYVFWYQQVLKNEFKFLISFQNENVFDETGMPKERFSAKCLPNSPCSLEIQATKLEDSAVYFCASSQPNRGQWYGYTFGSGTRLTVV.